The 24 T cell receptor beta chains reported below all come from one sample, sequenced in a study of blood T cell repertoires in COVID-19. This table comes from immunoSEQ multiplex PCR, and its TCRdb copy is limited to in-frame clones, with some not included. The sample has 200,000 to 300,000 clones, 70% to 85% seen once. Sequenced sample: peripheral blood. These receptors were obtained from a man at least 80 years old with acute or convalescent COVID-19.

The rearrangement uses TRBV24-1 and TRBJ2-7, with D perhaps TRBD1 (5 bases). Germline CDR1 KGHDR, CDR2 SFDVKD. This CDR3 has 16 amino acids. V was pared by 2 bases and J by 2 bases, with 15 bases between. CDR3 nucleotides: TGTGCCACCAGTGATTCCACACAGGTCCCAACCTACGAGCAGTACTTC. Amino acid sequence: CATSDSTQVPTYEQYF.

This clone was counted a single time. The rearrangement links TRBV18 to TRBJ2-2; 13 bases align to TRBD2. J was trimmed by 0 bases and V by 5 bases; bases with no gene match: 6. CDR1 and CDR2 from the germline V gene are KGHSH and LQKENI. CDR3 length: 18 residues. The CDR3 here is CASSSGLAGVSNTGELFF. CDR3 nucleotides: TGTGCCAGCTCATCTGGACTAGCGGGGGTTTCGAACACCGGGGAGCTGTTTTTT.

This sequence joins TRBV10-2 and TRBJ1-5; 9 positions agree with TRBD1. CDR1 WSHSY and CDR2 SAAADI come from the germline V gene. The trim removed 0 bases at V and 6 bases at J, leaving 3 bases unmatched. The CDR3 totals 15 residues. This CDR3 reads CASSESGQGGQPQHF. Written as DNA, the CDR3 is TGCGCCAGCAGTGAGTCGGGACAGGGAGGTCAGCCCCAGCATTTT.

The chain employs TRBV19 and TRBJ2-7; 13 bases agree with TRBD2. Germline V CDR1 and CDR2: LNHDA, SQIVND (reference sequence). The CDR3 loop spans 15 amino acids. The J segment lost 5 bases and the V segment lost 5 bases, leaving 6 bases of the junction unmatched. CDR3 coding DNA: TGTGCCAGTAGTTGGACTAGCGGGAGAACCCACGAGCAGTACTTC. Its protein product is CASSWTSGRTHEQYF.

The chain recombines TRBV11-2 with TRBJ2-5; 8 bases agree with TRBD1. The germline V gene encodes CDR1 SGHAT and CDR2 FQNNGV. The CDR3 extends over 15 amino acids. V lost 4 bases and J lost 5; bases outside the gene matches: 9. In nucleotides, the CDR3 is TGTGCCAGCAGCTCTAATAGGACAGGGCGCGAGACCCAGTACTTC. Residues: CASSSNRTGRETQYF.

The gene calls are TRBV7-2 and TRBJ2-2; perhaps TRBD2 as D (6 bases). The CDR3 extends over 15 amino acids. V lost 5 bases to trimming and J lost 7 bases, with 17 bases between them. Germline values: CDR1 SGHTA, CDR2 FQGNSA. Written as DNA, the CDR3 is TGTGCCAGCAGCGCGGGGACCGCTAGGCACGGGGAGCTGTTTTTT. It codes for CASSAGTARHGELFF.

The J gene is TRBJ1-1, the V gene TRBV3-1 (or the pseudogene TRBV3-2), with D uncertain. The length of the CDR3 is 13 residues. Germline CDR1 reads LGHDT; CDR2 reads YNNKEL (reference sequence). The V gene lost 1 base and the J gene lost 1 base, with 4 bases spanning the gap. CDR3 bases: TGTGCCAGCAGCCAAGGGCCGAACACTGAAGCTTTCTTT. Encoded protein: CASSQGPNTEAFF.

This clone was seen only once. The gene calls are TRBV7-3 and TRBJ2-1; tentative D call: TRBD1 (6 bases). The germline gives CDR1 SGHTA, CDR2 FQGTGA. The CDR3 consists of 17 residues. V shed 2 bases and J shed 4 bases, with 18 bases lying between them. CDR3: CASSLGPPGTTYNEQFF. CDR3 DNA: TGTGCCAGCAGCTTAGGGCCCCCCGGGACAACGTACAATGAGCAGTTCTTC.

This clone appeared once. The CDR3 region has the DNA TGTGCCACCAGTGGGCTAAGGACAGGGGCAATCTCCTACAATGAGCAGTTCTTC. As protein: CATSGLRTGAISYNEQFF. This sequence joins TRBV24-1 and TRBJ2-1; TRBD1 agrees at 9 bases. With V trimmed by 5 bases and J by 0 bases, 10 bases remained unmatched. Germline V gene sequence: CDR1 KGHDR, CDR2 SFDVKD. The CDR3 is made up of 18 amino acids.

V is TRBV27 and J is TRBJ1-2; perhaps TRBD1 as D (5 bases). The CDR3 is 15 amino acids. Germline-derived CDR1 and CDR2 are MNHEY and SMNVEV (reference sequence). V lost 6 bases and J lost 0, with 14 bases in between. CDR3 protein: CASRPAGRANYGYTF. The CDR3 DNA follows: TGTGCCAGCAGGCCCGCAGGGAGGGCTAACTATGGCTACACCTTC.

V usage is TRBV27 and J usage is TRBJ1-1; a weak D match, TRBD1 (6 bases). CDR3 length: 12 residues. The germline CDR1 and CDR2 sequences are MNHEY and SMNVEV (reference sequence). V lost 6 bases to trimming and J lost 7 bases, with 12 bases between them. The CDR3 DNA reads as TGTGCCAGCAGGGGACGCAGGGGTGAAGCTTTCTTT. Amino acids: CASRGRRGEAFF.

This chain connects TRBV28 to TRBJ1-6; no clear D gene. This CDR3 contains 13 residues. V lost 8 bases and J 9 bases, leaving 14 bases between the germline ends. Germline loops: CDR1 MDHEN, CDR2 SYDVKM. The CDR3, as DNA: TGTGCCAGCGCGGCTTCCGTAACTTCACCCCTCCACTTT. Translation gives CASAASVTSPLHF. The full variable domain, in which reference TRBV28 and TRBJ1-6 provide the parts outside the CDR3, is DVKVTQSSRYLVKRTGEKVFLECVQDMDHENMFWYRQDPGLGLRLIYFSYDVKMKEKGDIPEGYSVSREKKERFSLILESASTNQTSMYLCASAASVTSPLHFGNGTRLTVT.

The chain uses TRBV20-1 and TRBJ2-7, with 10 bases that match TRBD1. Looked up from germline, CDR1 is DFQATT and CDR2 is SNEGSKA (reference sequence). The CDR3 sequence is 14 residues long. V shed 3 bases, J shed 3 bases, and the junction held 5 bases outside the gene matches. As DNA, the CDR3 is TGCAGTGCTAGTCTGACAGGGGGCGGCTACGAGCAGTACTTC. This sequence encodes CSASLTGGGYEQYF.

This clone has only one observation. The V call is TRBV5-1, the J call TRBJ1-2; D is unclear. The CDR3 runs to 13 residues. CDR1 and CDR2 (germline): SGHRS, YFSETQ. Trimming pared 2 bases from V and 8 bases from J, leaving 13 bases between. DNA of the CDR3: TGCGCCAGCAGCTTACCTCCTAGGAGCGGCTACACCTTC. Amino acid sequence: CASSLPPRSGYTF.

J is TRBJ2-3 and V is TRBV2; D not certain. The germline CDR1 and CDR2 sequences are SNHLY and FYNNEI. Trimming removed 8 bases from V and 4 bases from J, with 10 bases in between. The CDR3 loop spans 12 amino acids. DNA of the CDR3: TGTGCCAGCGCGACTGGATCAGATACGCAGTATTTT. Translation gives CASATGSDTQYF.

V and J are TRBV18 and TRBJ2-7; 10 nucleotides match TRBD1. The CDR3 is 18 amino acids. In germline, CDR1 is KGHSH, CDR2 LQKENI. The ends lost 5 bases at V and 0 bases at J; junction bases unmatched: 13. As DNA, the CDR3 is TGTGCCAGCTCAACCCTGGGGACAGGGGCACAGGCCTCCTACGAGCAGTACTTC. Its protein is CASSTLGTGAQASYEQYF.

This clone was picked up one time. V gene TRBV5-4 combines with J gene TRBJ2-3; a weak D match, TRBD2 (6 bases). The CDR3 covers 14 residues. Germline CDR1 SGHNT, CDR2 YYREEE (reference sequence). Deletions cut 9 bases from V and 4 bases from J, with 18 bases between. For the CDR3, the DNA is TGTGCCATCTCGGTGACGGGACTTTCAGATACGCAGTATTTT. This encodes CAISVTGLSDTQYF.

The genes are TRBV7-9 and TRBJ1-4, with unresolved D. V dropped 8 bases and J dropped 10 bases, with 29 bases sitting between them. Per germline, CDR1 SEHNR and CDR2 FQNEAQ (reference sequence). This CDR3 is built from 17 residues. The CDR3 DNA sequence: TGTGCCAGCGTTCCTAGCCCGGGTCCTAAAGGAAGTGCAAAACTGTTTTTT. Translated, it gives CASVPSPGPKGSAKLFF.

The J gene is TRBJ2-3, the V gene TRBV20-1; 9 bases are a match to TRBD2. The CDR3 has 14 amino acids. Trimming cost V 3 bases and J 4 bases; bases outside gene matches: 5. Germline V gene lookup returns CDR1 DFQATT and CDR2 SNEGSKA (reference sequence). The CDR3, as DNA: TGCAGTGCTAGTTTTGCGGGGGGGCCAGATACGCAGTATTTT. This gives the protein CSASFAGGPDTQYF.

The chain uses TRBV29-1 and TRBJ2-6, with no clear D. V lost 7 bases, J lost 3 bases, and 7 bases lay in between. CDR1 and CDR2 (germline): SQVTM, ANQGSEA. CDR3 size: 12 residues. CDR3 sequence (DNA): TGCAGCGGGCATTTTGGGGCCAACGTCCTGACTTTC. Translated: CSGHFGANVLTF.

The rearrangement joins TRBV6-2 or TRBV6-3 to TRBJ1-2, with 10 bases fitting TRBD1. CDR3 length: 16 amino acids. Trimming removed 5 bases from V and 5 bases from J; junction bases left unmatched: 11. The germline V gene has CDR1 MNHEY and CDR2 SVGEGT. CDR3 in amino acids: CASSNPLPGQGYGYTF. The DNA of the CDR3 is TGTGCCAGCAGTAACCCTCTTCCGGGACAGGGGTATGGCTACACCTTC.

This chain connects TRBV6-6 to TRBJ2-7, with unresolved D. Trimming stripped 4 bases from V and 3 bases from J, with 16 bases between. The CDR3 has 15 residues. CDR1 and CDR2 from the germline V gene are MNHNY and SVGAGI (reference sequence). CDR3 region: CASSSPPVGVYEQYF. The CDR3 bases are TGTGCCAGCAGTTCCCCTCCCGTCGGAGTCTACGAGCAGTACTTC.

The chain is built from TRBV11-2 and TRBJ2-7, with 7 nucleotides matching TRBD1. The CDR3 extends over 15 amino acids. Germline lookup yields CDR1 SGHAT and CDR2 FQNNGV. V lost 5 bases, J lost 0 bases, and 7 bases stayed unmatched. CDR3: CASSDYRGSSYEQYF. Here the CDR3 DNA reads TGTGCCAGCAGCGATTACAGGGGAAGCTCCTACGAGCAGTACTTC.

The chain has TRBV30 and TRBJ1-3, with TRBD1 matching over 7 bases. Trimming took 4 bases from V and 0 from J; bases not matched to a gene: 6. Per the germline V gene, CDR1 is GTSNPN and CDR2 is SVGIG (reference sequence). The CDR3 has 15 amino acids. The CDR3 is CAWTRDSYSGNTIYF. CDR3 bases: TGTGCCTGGACCCGGGACAGTTACTCTGGAAACACCATATATTTT.